Listed here are 24 T cell receptor beta chains from one sample, sequenced in a study of cytomegalovirus exposure and HLA in healthy donors. 60 Vbeta and 13 Jbeta primers were used in PCR. The protocol was immunoSEQ multiplex PCR, while the TCRdb copy is restricted to in-frame clones and leaves out a portion. The sample contains some 250,000 clones, 81% of which appear only once. Sequencing was carried out using PBMCs. These receptors originate from a woman aged 55-69 years in good health and CMV-seropositive.

The chain carries TRBV18 and TRBJ2-1; 8 bases map to TRBD2. This CDR3 contains 16 residues. Germline CDR1 and CDR2: KGHSH and LQKENI. The junction had 4 bases not matched to a gene; V was cut back by 1 base and J by 2 bases. The CDR3 nucleotides are TGTGCCAGCTCACCACTAGCGGGGCGAACCTACAATGAGCAGTTCTTC. Translated: CASSPLAGRTYNEQFF.

The chain recombines TRBV10-1 with TRBJ2-5, with D tentatively TRBD1 (6 bases). V shed 6 bases and J shed 4 bases, with 15 bases lying between them. The CDR3 length is 14 residues. The V gene's germline CDR1 is WNHNN and CDR2 SYGVQD (reference sequence). CDR3 sequence (DNA): TGCGCCAGCAGCTCCGGGACAAACTTAGAGACCCAGTACTTC. Translation gives CASSSGTNLETQYF.

This sequence joins TRBV6-5 and TRBJ2-7, with TRBD2 identical over 8 bases. The CDR3 consists of 15 residues. The trim removed 2 bases at V and 3 bases at J, leaving 6 bases unmatched. Germline V gives CDR1 MNHEY, CDR2 SVGAGI. The CDR3 DNA reads TGTGCCAGCAGTTACGACCGGGGGGGGTACTACGAGCAGTACTTC. It codes for CASSYDRGGYYEQYF.

This clone was detected a few times. This chain links TRBV10-3 with TRBJ1-5; D is unresolved. Germline assignment: CDR1 ENHRY and CDR2 SYGVKD. There are 13 residues in the CDR3. The V gene lost 10 bases and the J gene lost 0 bases, with 10 bases spanning the gap. The CDR3 here is CASHRNSNQPQHF. CDR3 in DNA: TGTGCCAGTCACAGAAATAGCAATCAGCCCCAGCATTTT.

The chain has TRBV10-2 and TRBJ2-1, with D perhaps TRBD2 (5 bases). The length of the CDR3 is 16 residues. V was cut by 3 bases and J by 3 bases, with 15 bases left in between. CDR1 and CDR2 from the germline V gene are WSHSY and SAAADI. This chain's CDR3 is CASSEFVEAFYNEQFF. The CDR3 DNA reads TGCGCCAGCAGTGAATTTGTGGAGGCCTTCTACAATGAGCAGTTCTTC.

This rearrangement joins TRBV6-5 to TRBJ1-1, with 7 nucleotides matching TRBD1. CDR3 length equals 16 residues. The V gene end was trimmed by 2 bases and the J gene end by 1 base; junction bases not matched to a gene: 7. Per germline, CDR1 MNHEY and CDR2 SVGAGI. CDR3 sequence: CASSYAVTGRNTEAFF. CDR3 DNA: TGTGCCAGCAGTTACGCCGTGACAGGGAGGAACACTGAAGCTTTCTTT.

This clone was picked up one time. This rearrangement joins TRBV7-9 to TRBJ2-5, with 7 positions matching TRBD1. The CDR3 consists of 14 residues. J lost 3 bases, V lost 3 bases, and 4 bases had no gene match. Germline V CDR1 and CDR2: SEHNR, FQNEAQ (reference sequence). CDR3 residues: CASSFQGVKETQYF. The DNA of the CDR3 is TGTGCCAGCAGCTTTCAGGGGGTCAAAGAGACCCAGTACTTC.

The chain recombines TRBV6-1 with TRBJ1-5; no firm D call. V lost 3 bases and J lost 1, with 16 bases in between. This CDR3 region has 17 residues. CDR1 MNHNS and CDR2 SASEGT come from the germline V gene. CDR3 residues: CASSERAVGESNQPQHF. The DNA of the CDR3 is TGTGCCAGCAGTGAGAGGGCGGTCGGGGAAAGCAATCAGCCCCAGCATTTT.

The chain is built from TRBV18 and TRBJ2-2, with TRBD1 identical over 7 bases. The CDR3 covers 15 residues. The germline V gene has CDR1 KGHSH and CDR2 LQKENI. Unmatched junction bases numbered 10, after V lost 5 bases and J lost 7 bases. CDR3 protein: CASSITDRAGGELFF. The CDR3 DNA is TGTGCCAGCTCAATCACCGACAGGGCAGGCGGGGAGCTGTTTTTT.

Worth noting for this clone: Germline and junction disagree at one end, which may indicate a read error. This chain uses TRBV7-9 with TRBJ1-1; TRBD1 is a possible D gene (6 bases). The CDR3 sequence is 15 residues long. Looked up from germline, CDR1 is SEHNR and CDR2 is FQNEAQ (reference sequence). The DNA of the CDR3 is TGTTCCAGCAGCCCAGGGACACAAAGGAACACTGAAGCTTTCTTT. Its protein product is CSSSPGTQRNTEAFF.

This chain uses TRBV27 with TRBJ2-5; TRBD2 matches 13 bases. V lost 10 bases and J lost 2; bases outside the gene matches: 7. The CDR3 runs 15 residues. Germline V gene sequence: CDR1 MNHEY, CDR2 SMNVEV (reference sequence). In DNA, the CDR3 is TGTGCCACCGGAGGACTAGCGGGAGATCAAGAGACCCAGTACTTC. Translated, it gives CATGGLAGDQETQYF.

The chain links TRBV5-6 to TRBJ2-1; 7 nucleotides line up with TRBD2. This CDR3 is 15 amino acids long. CDR1 and CDR2 (germline): SGHDT, YYEEEE. After removal of 4 bases from V and 4 bases from J, the junction contained 8 bases not matched to a gene. The chain's CDR3 is CASSLGLAGYNEQFF. In DNA form, the CDR3 reads TGTGCCAGCAGCCTCGGTTTAGCGGGTTACAATGAGCAGTTCTTC.

This chain uses TRBV6-5 with TRBJ2-1; possible D gene TRBD2, 5 bases. Germline values: CDR1 MNHEY, CDR2 SVGAGI. The CDR3 extends over 15 amino acids. Trimming took off 4 bases at V and 4 bases at J, with 14 bases between the two ends. The CDR3 loop is CASSFSSYAYNEQFF. Here the CDR3 DNA reads TGTGCCAGCAGTTTCTCTAGCTACGCTTACAATGAGCAGTTCTTC.

The CDR3 sequence is CASSILSELFF. DNA of the CDR3: TGTGCCAGCAGTATCCTATCGGAACTGTTTTTT. The chain uses TRBV6-1 and TRBJ1-4, with D hard to call. Germline values: CDR1 MNHNS, CDR2 SASEGT. Between the trimmed V and J ends, which lost 5 bases and 12 bases, there was a span of 10 bases. The CDR3 runs 11 residues.

The chain recombines TRBV6-1 with TRBJ2-1; TRBD2 agrees at 13 bases. This CDR3 is 15 amino acids long. V lost 3 bases, J lost 7 bases, and 3 bases stayed unmatched. Per the germline V gene, CDR1 is MNHNS and CDR2 is SASEGT. The CDR3 DNA follows: TGTGCCAGCAGTGACAGGACTAGCGGGAGTAATGAGCAGTTCTTC. Its translation: CASSDRTSGSNEQFF.

This clone was seen only once. The chain recombines TRBV28 with TRBJ2-1, with D uncertain. With 3 bases removed from V and 0 bases from J, the gap between germline ends came to 9 bases. This CDR3 spans 15 amino acids. CDR1 is MDHEN and CDR2 is SYDVKM in the germline V gene. The CDR3 spells CASSFTLSSYNEQFF. The CDR3 region has the DNA TGTGCCAGCAGTTTTACCCTAAGCTCCTACAATGAGCAGTTCTTC.

This clone was seen once. The chain combines TRBV5-1 with TRBJ2-2; tentative D call: TRBD1 (6 bases). This CDR3 spans 12 amino acids. V lost 4 bases and J 7 bases, leaving 8 bases between the germline ends. The germline gives CDR1 SGHRS, CDR2 YFSETQ. The CDR3 loop reads CASSAGVGELFF. The CDR3 nucleotides are TGCGCCAGCAGCGCAGGGGTCGGGGAGCTGTTTTTT.

The chain combines TRBV19 with TRBJ2-1; tentatively, D is TRBD2 (6 bases). In germline, CDR1 is LNHDA, CDR2 SQIVND (reference sequence). There are 15 residues in the CDR3. Trimming cost V 3 bases and J 4 bases, with 13 bases left between them. Here the CDR3 DNA reads TGTGCCAGTAGTATTGTTCCGGGAGCTTACAATGAGCAGTTCTTC. As protein: CASSIVPGAYNEQFF.

In this sample, this clone turned up a few times. The V call is TRBV11-2, the J call TRBJ2-7, with D perhaps TRBD1 (7 bases). Deletions cut 7 bases from V and 6 bases from J, with 16 bases between. Germline values: CDR1 SGHAT, CDR2 FQNNGV. CDR3 size: 13 residues. The CDR3 DNA reads as TGTGCCAGCACCAGGGGCCAGGGGGGCGAGCAGTACTTC. It codes for CASTRGQGGEQYF.

This clone appeared once. This chain connects TRBV6-5 to TRBJ2-2, with D tentatively TRBD1 (5 bases). V lost 4 bases, J lost 6 bases, and 15 bases lay in between. CDR3 size: 15 residues. The germline gives CDR1 MNHEY, CDR2 SVGAGI. CDR3 sequence (DNA): TGTGCCAGCAGTTCTCTTGTCAGGGTTCCCGGGGAGCTGTTTTTT. Its protein product is CASSSLVRVPGELFF.

The chain carries TRBV4-1 and TRBJ2-1, with 8 bases fitting TRBD2. The V gene end was trimmed by 2 bases and the J gene end by 1 base; junction bases not matched to a gene: 16. The CDR3 covers 20 residues. Germline V lookup: CDR1 MGHRA, CDR2 YSYEKL. CDR3 sequence: CASSQPWGLVPLHSYNEQFF. The DNA for the CDR3 is TGCGCCAGCAGCCAACCCTGGGGACTAGTCCCACTTCATTCCTACAATGAGCAGTTCTTC.

The CDR3 DNA reads TGTGTCAGAAGCCTAGAGGGCGCGGGGATTAACTATGGCTACACCTTC. This codes for CVRSLEGAGINYGYTF. V usage is TRBV7-5 and J usage is TRBJ1-2. TRBV7-5 is a listed pseudogene. The CDR3 runs 16 residues.

This chain joins TRBV10-3 and TRBJ2-3; 10 bases agree with TRBD2. Looked up from germline, CDR1 is ENHRY and CDR2 is SYGVKD. Trimming cost V 0 bases and J 2 bases; bases outside gene matches: 5. This CDR3 is built from 17 residues. CDR3 in DNA: TGTGCCATCAGTGAGTCAAGGCTAGCGGGAGCCACAGATACGCAGTATTTT. It yields the protein CAISESRLAGATDTQYF.

This clone has only a few counts. The genes are TRBV4-1 and TRBJ2-1, with a possible D match to TRBD2 (6 bases). CDR1 is MGHRA and CDR2 is YSYEKL in the germline V gene. V was trimmed by 2 bases and J by 8 bases, leaving 22 bases between them. CDR3 length: 17 amino acids. DNA of the CDR3: TGCGCCAGCAGCCAAAGAGGTGGGGGGAGGAGAGTGGATGAGCAGTTCTTC. The encoded protein is CASSQRGGGRRVDEQFF.